Each of the 30 T cell receptor beta chains below was sequenced from the same sample in a study of CD8 T cells in ankylosing spondylitis. Each CDR3 protein is one row after TCRdb ran MiXCR on the 5' RACE reads. Among fewer than 250,000 distinct CDR3 sequences, roughly a tenth were seen once, and the ten largest hold roughly 23%. Source material: blood, either unsorted or a sorted T cell fraction (not recorded which). These receptors were collected from a male donor with ankylosing spondylitis or in good health (not recorded which).

This clonotype was seen ten or more times. CDR3 nucleotide sequence: TGCGCCAGCAGCTCAGTGTCTAGCACAGATACGCAGTATTTT. Protein: CASSSVSSTDTQYF. The chain joins TRBV5-1 to TRBJ2-3; D remains ambiguous. The germline V and J ends were trimmed by 3 bases and 0 bases, with 8 bases remaining between them. The CDR3 contains 14 residues. CDR1 and CDR2 from the germline V gene are SGHRS and YFSETQ.

This clonotype was detected ten times or more. The V call is TRBV3-1, the J call TRBJ2-5; D is unresolved. Germline V gene lookup returns CDR1 LGHDT and CDR2 YNNKEL (reference sequence). Trimming pared 0 bases from V and 5 bases from J, leaving 13 bases between. The CDR3 sequence is 15 residues long. The CDR3 here is CASSQELRVEETQYF. CDR3 sequence (DNA): TGTGCCAGCAGCCAAGAGCTTAGGGTGGAGGAGACCCAGTACTTC.

The chain's CDR3 is CSARDIAGGKDTQYF. The DNA for the CDR3 is TGCAGTGCTAGAGATATAGCGGGGGGGAAAGATACGCAGTATTTT. The chain uses TRBV20-1 and TRBJ2-3, with 11 bases lining up with TRBD2. The CDR3 sequence is 15 residues long. Germline V lookup: CDR1 DFQATT, CDR2 SNEGSKA (reference sequence). J was trimmed by 5 bases and V by 0 bases; bases with no gene match: 4.

Concerning this clonotype itself: This may come from a read error, since a much larger clone is one base off. The V and J genes are TRBV9 and TRBJ2-1; TRBD2 matches 8 bases. This CDR3 has 13 amino acids. From germline, CDR1 is SGDLS and CDR2 YYNGEE. CDR3 sequence (DNA): TGTGCCAGCAGCGTAGTAGGGCGGGAGGAGCAGTCCTTC. Its protein product is CASSVVGREEQSF.

In this sample, this clonotype turned up many times. V is TRBV7-2 and J is TRBJ2-3; TRBD2 matches at 10 bases. CDR1 and CDR2 (germline): SGHTA, FQGNSA. This CDR3 contains 16 residues. The trim removed 5 bases at V and 2 bases at J, leaving 7 bases unmatched. The CDR3 sequence: CASSPPLAGITDTQYF. The CDR3 coding sequence is TGTGCCAGCAGCCCCCCACTAGCGGGGATCACAGATACGCAGTATTTT. Full variable domain (rest looked up from reference TRBV7-2 and TRBJ2-3): GAGVSQSPSNKVTEKGKDVELRCDPISGHTALYWYRQSLGQGLEFLIYFQGNSAPDKSGLPSDRFSAERTGGSVSTLTIQRTQQEDSAVYLCASSPPLAGITDTQYFGPGTRLTVL.

The genes are TRBV20-1 and TRBJ2-4; D is tentatively TRBD1 or TRBD2 (5 bases each). Germline CDR1 is DFQATT and CDR2 is SNEGSKA (reference sequence). The CDR3 is made up of 16 amino acids. Trimming shortened V by 5 bases and J by 1 base, and 18 bases separated the two germline ends. As DNA, the CDR3 is TGCAGTGCTCCCAGGATTGGGGGTAGGGCCAAAAACATTCAGTACTTC. It translates to CSAPRIGGRAKNIQYF.

As for this clonotype: A much larger clone sits a single nucleotide away, making a read error possible. The gene calls are TRBV24-1 and TRBJ1-5; tentatively, D is TRBD1 (6 bases). CDR1 is KGHDR and CDR2 is SFDVKD in the germline V gene. The ends were cut back, 9 bases at V and 6 bases at J, with 17 bases in the middle. The CDR3 spans 14 residues. The CDR3: CATGPGGRSQPQHF. CDR3 sequence (DNA): TGTGCCACCGGTCCGGGGGGCAGGAGTCAGCCCCAGCATTTT.

This clonotype was recorded at least ten times. This rearrangement joins TRBV5-1 to TRBJ2-7; 8 nucleotides match TRBD1. Per germline, CDR1 SGHRS and CDR2 YFSETQ. J lost 2 bases, V lost 2 bases, and 3 bases had no gene match. The CDR3 contains 14 residues. The CDR3 reads CASSLQGDPYEQYF. CDR3 nucleotide sequence: TGCGCCAGCAGCTTACAGGGGGATCCCTACGAGCAGTACTTC.

Ten or more counts support this clonotype. The chain combines TRBV9 with TRBJ2-3; 8 bases match TRBD1. In germline, CDR1 is SGDLS, CDR2 YYNGEE. The CDR3 loop spans 16 amino acids. Losses at the gene ends were 2 bases for V and 2 bases for J; bases not matched to a gene: 7. In DNA, the CDR3 is TGTGCCAGCAGCGTCCAGGGGGCCCACCCCACAGATACGCAGTATTTT. The encoded protein is CASSVQGAHPTDTQYF.

V and J are TRBV5-3 and TRBJ2-5; maybe TRBD2 (6 bases). TRBV5-3 is classed as an ORF, of uncertain function. With 0 bases removed from V and 3 bases from J, the gap between germline ends came to 18 bases. The CDR3 runs to 17 residues. The CDR3 is CARSLVGGVATKETQYF. In DNA, the CDR3 is TGTGCCAGAAGCTTGGTAGGAGGGGTAGCCACCAAAGAGACCCAGTACTTC.

This clonotype occurred many times. The genes are TRBV20-1 and TRBJ1-2; 8 bases agree with TRBD1. CDR1 and CDR2 (germline): DFQATT, SNEGSKA (reference sequence). Trimming cost V 0 bases and J 8 bases; bases outside gene matches: 5. This CDR3 spans 13 amino acids. Here the CDR3 reads CSARENRGGGYTF. CDR3 sequence (DNA): TGCAGTGCTAGAGAGAACAGGGGGGGCGGCTACACCTTC.

The sample holds many counts of this clonotype. The rearrangement joins TRBV12-3 or TRBV12-4 to TRBJ2-7; tentatively, D is TRBD1 (6 bases). The length of the CDR3 is 14 residues. Trimming shortened V by 6 bases and J by 0 bases, and 12 bases separated the two germline ends. The CDR3 protein is CASRPTGYSYEQYF. The CDR3 DNA reads as TGTGCCAGCAGGCCGACAGGCTACTCCTACGAGCAGTACTTC.

This clonotype was picked up a small number of times. The chain has TRBV7-9 and TRBJ2-5; D is ambiguous. V was trimmed by 5 bases and J by 4 bases, leaving 17 bases between them. The CDR3 has 15 residues. Per germline, CDR1 SEHNR and CDR2 FQNEAQ (reference sequence). CDR3 region: CASSPKTPTGETQYF. In DNA form, the CDR3 reads TGTGCCAGCAGCCCCAAAACCCCCACGGGAGAGACCCAGTACTTC.

Many counts were recorded for this clonotype. J is TRBJ2-5 and V is TRBV6-5; 7 bases are a match to TRBD1. CDR1 and CDR2 from the germline V gene are MNHEY and SVGAGI. The CDR3 runs 15 residues. Trimming at V came to 3 bases and at J to 1 base, leaving 5 bases not matched to a gene. The CDR3: CASSYLDRPQETQYF. In DNA, the CDR3 is TGTGCCAGCAGTTATTTGGACAGGCCCCAAGAGACCCAGTACTTC.

This clonotype was counted a few times. Here the CDR3 DNA reads TGTGCCAGCAGCTTAGCCCGGTTTGACGAGCAGTACTTC. It codes for CASSLARFDEQYF. The rearrangement uses TRBV7-9 and TRBJ2-7; D not certain. Germline CDR1 and CDR2: SEHNR and FQNEAQ (reference sequence). Trimming left V 0 bases short and J 5 bases short, with 8 bases between. The CDR3 is made up of 13 amino acids.

This clonotype came up many times. The rearrangement links TRBV18 to TRBJ1-2, with a weak D call TRBD1 (6 bases). Germline V gives CDR1 KGHSH, CDR2 LQKENI. The length of the CDR3 is 15 residues. V lost 6 bases to trimming and J lost 5 bases, with 19 bases between them. The CDR3 here is CASSSEGDLTYGYTF. The CDR3 region has the DNA TGTGCCAGCTCGTCCGAGGGGGATTTAACTTATGGCTACACCTTC.

In this sample, this clonotype turned up many times. This chain uses TRBV20-1 with TRBJ1-2; possibly TRBD1 for D (6 bases). V lost 3 bases and J lost 6, with 20 bases in between. CDR3 size: 15 residues. Germline CDR1 and CDR2: DFQATT and SNEGSKA (reference sequence). Here the CDR3 reads CSASGRGGPMNGYTF. The CDR3 region has the DNA TGCAGTGCTAGTGGACGGGGGGGGCCTATGAATGGCTACACCTTC.

The J gene is TRBJ1-6, the V gene TRBV27, with TRBD1 identical over 7 bases. CDR1 MNHEY and CDR2 SMNVEV come from the germline V gene (reference sequence). J was trimmed by 6 bases and V by 2 bases; bases with no gene match: 10. This CDR3 has 17 amino acids. The CDR3 is CASSLGQRGPVNSPLHF. The CDR3 region has the DNA TGTGCCAGCAGTTTAGGCCAAAGGGGGCCGGTTAATTCACCCCTCCACTTT.

This clonotype was found a few times. This rearrangement joins TRBV5-1 to TRBJ1-1; 11 bases agree with TRBD1. V was pared by 6 bases and J by 1 base, with 5 bases of the junction left unmatched. The CDR3 contains 15 residues. Per the germline V gene, CDR1 is SGHRS and CDR2 is YFSETQ. CDR3 sequence: CASKRTGGTNTEAFF. CDR3 nucleotide sequence: TGCGCCAGCAAAAGGACAGGGGGCACGAACACTGAAGCTTTCTTT. Filled out from reference TRBV5-1 and TRBJ1-1, the complete variable domain reads KAGVTQTPRYLIKTRGQQVTLSCSPISGHRSVSWYQQTPGQGLQFLFEYFSETQRNKGNFPGRFSGRQFSNSRSEMNVSTLELGDSALYLCASKRTGGTNTEAFFGQGTRLTVV.

This clonotype was seen only once. This may come from a read error, since a much larger clone is one base off. The rearrangement joins TRBV5-5 to TRBJ1-5, with 7 positions matching TRBD1. Germline assignment: CDR1 SGHKS and CDR2 YYEKEE (reference sequence). The CDR3 spans 16 residues. CDR3 loop: CSSSWTGDRDNQPQHF. The CDR3, as DNA: TGTTCCAGCAGCTGGACCGGAGACAGGGACAATCAGCCCCAGCATTTT.

This clonotype came up a few times. This chain links TRBV29-1 with TRBJ2-2; maybe TRBD1 (6 bases). This CDR3 has 13 amino acids. V was cut by 4 bases and J by 8 bases, with 14 bases left in between. Germline lookup yields CDR1 SQVTM and CDR2 ANQGSEA. The DNA of the CDR3 is TGCAGCGTTGGGGGACAACCGGGGGGGGAGCTGTTTTTT. This codes for CSVGGQPGGELFF.

The sample holds a few counts of this clonotype. CDR3 sequence (DNA): TGCAGTGGGGTCCGGGGGACTACCGCCTCCTACAATGAGCAGTTCTTC. This codes for CSGVRGTTASYNEQFF. The rearrangement uses TRBV20-1 and TRBJ2-1; 7 bases match TRBD2. The CDR3 covers 16 residues. The germline V gene has CDR1 DFQATT and CDR2 SNEGSKA (reference sequence). The junction had 12 bases not matched to a gene; V was cut back by 7 bases and J by 0 bases.

The gene calls are TRBV20-1 and TRBJ2-7; 13 bases agree with TRBD2. Trimming at V came to 6 bases and at J to 1 base, leaving 12 bases not matched to a gene. The germline V gene encodes CDR1 DFQATT and CDR2 SNEGSKA (reference sequence). The CDR3 sequence is 17 residues long. The chain's CDR3 is CSADPELAGGTSYEQYF. In nucleotides, the CDR3 is TGCAGTGCGGACCCGGAACTAGCGGGGGGGACATCCTACGAGCAGTACTTC.

The chain employs TRBV7-6 and TRBJ2-7; the D is unclear. CDR3 length equals 15 residues. From germline, CDR1 is SGHVS and CDR2 FNYEAQ. Trimming removed 1 base from V and 0 bases from J, with 10 bases in between. CDR3 residues: CASSLGVPRSYEQYF. The DNA of the CDR3 is TGTGCCAGCAGCTTAGGGGTACCCCGCTCCTACGAGCAGTACTTC.

This clonotype was counted many times. The J gene is TRBJ1-2, the V gene TRBV6-1; D perhaps matches TRBD1 (5 bases). Germline CDR1 is MNHNS and CDR2 is SASEGT. Trimming removed 2 bases at V and 7 bases at J, with 11 bases between. The CDR3 loop spans 13 amino acids. CDR3 nucleotide sequence: TGTGCCAGCAGTGAAAGGGGCGGTACTGGCTACACCTTC. Encoded protein: CASSERGGTGYTF.

At least ten counts were recorded for this clonotype. The V and J genes are TRBV20-1 and TRBJ1-1; 10 nucleotides agree with TRBD1. V was pared by 6 bases and J by 3 bases, with 4 bases of the junction left unmatched. Germline V gene lookup returns CDR1 DFQATT and CDR2 SNEGSKA (reference sequence). This CDR3 comprises 13 residues. Here the CDR3 reads CSADRGRDTEAFF. The CDR3 DNA is TGCAGTGCCGACAGGGGGCGGGACACTGAAGCTTTCTTT.

At least ten counts were recorded for this clonotype. The V and J genes are TRBV5-6 and TRBJ2-5, with D hard to call. V lost 4 bases, J lost 2 bases, and 24 bases lay in between. The length of the CDR3 is 18 residues. The V gene's germline CDR1 is SGHDT and CDR2 YYEEEE. CDR3 protein: CASSVTFSTHPLQETQYF. The CDR3 DNA follows: TGTGCCAGCAGCGTAACCTTCTCGACCCACCCCCTACAAGAGACCCAGTACTTC. Full variable domain (remainder filled in from reference TRBV5-6 and TRBJ2-5): DAGVTQSPTHLIKTRGQQVTLRCSPKSGHDTVSWYQQALGQGPQFIFQYYEEEERQRGNFPDRFSGHQFPNYSSELNVNALLLGDSALYLCASSVTFSTHPLQETQYFGPGTRLLVL.

This clonotype was seen at least ten times. The gene calls are TRBV7-9 and TRBJ1-4; D unresolved. CDR1 SEHNR and CDR2 FQNEAQ come from the germline V gene (reference sequence). CDR3 length: 15 amino acids. V lost 4 bases and J 0 bases, leaving 9 bases between the germline ends. The chain's CDR3 is CASSSGEATNEKLFF. CDR3 sequence (DNA): TGTGCCAGCAGCTCCGGAGAGGCAACTAATGAAAAACTGTTTTTT.

The table lists this clonotype with many counts. The chain is built from TRBV19 and TRBJ2-2; no clear D. Trimming left V 3 bases short and J 1 base short, with 12 bases between. This CDR3 comprises 16 residues. Germline values: CDR1 LNHDA, CDR2 SQIVND (reference sequence). The CDR3 DNA follows: TGTGCCAGTAGTATTTGGGGTAAAGGGAACACCGGGGAGCTGTTTTTT. Its protein is CASSIWGKGNTGELFF.

This clonotype appeared a few times. The chain joins TRBV7-2 to TRBJ1-5; TRBD1 aligns across 9 bases. Germline CDR1 is SGHTA and CDR2 is FQGNSA. J lost 5 bases, V lost 6 bases, and 5 bases had no gene match. The CDR3 consists of 14 residues. The CDR3 loop reads CASSTTGGDQPQHF. The DNA of the CDR3 is TGTGCCAGCAGTACGACAGGGGGGGATCAGCCCCAGCATTTT.